Presented here are 5 T cell receptor beta chains from one specimen sequenced in a study of CD8 T cells in Susac syndrome. With random hexamers, about 0.5 to 1 ug RNA was reverse transcribed. One entry per CDR3 protein, called by TCRdb with MiXCR from the immunoSEQ multiplex PCR reads. Of 140,000 or so distinct CDR3 sequences listed, around 94% are singletons. Sequencing was performed on CD4+ T cells from PBMCs. Every receptor here comes from a human donor in good health.

V is TRBV12-3 or TRBV12-4 and J is TRBJ2-7; no reliable D call. The CDR3 is 13 residues long. V dropped 5 bases and J dropped 7 bases, with 15 bases sitting between them. CDR3 sequence (DNA): TGTGCCAGCAGTCAGCCCCCGACGCTGGAGCAGTACTTC. This gives the protein CASSQPPTLEQYF.

The chain combines TRBV7-2 with TRBJ2-3; 9 bases agree with TRBD2. Germline V lookup: CDR1 SGHTA, CDR2 FQGNSA. The CDR3 contains 16 residues. Trimming removed 3 bases from V and 1 base from J; junction bases left unmatched: 5. CDR3 protein: CASSFGGGDRTDTQYF. The CDR3 nucleotides read TGTGCCAGCAGCTTTGGCGGGGGGGACCGCACAGATACGCAGTATTTT.

The chain links TRBV5-1 to TRBJ2-7; a possible D gene is TRBD2 (5 bases). Germline V gives CDR1 SGHRS, CDR2 YFSETQ. V lost 2 bases, J lost 3 bases, and 9 bases lay in between. The CDR3 is made up of 13 amino acids. CDR3 in DNA: TGCGCCAGCAGCTTCGAGGGAAACTACGAGCAGTACTTC. Its protein product is CASSFEGNYEQYF.

The V gene is TRBV15, the J gene TRBJ1-2; D not certain. The germline V gene encodes CDR1 LNHNV and CDR2 YYDKDF (reference sequence). Trimming shortened V by 3 bases and J by 4 bases, and 12 bases separated the two germline ends. The CDR3 length is 14 residues. In DNA form, the CDR3 reads TGTGCCACCAGCAGTGCTACCAGCTCCTATGGCTACACCTTC. This encodes CATSSATSSYGYTF.

The V gene is TRBV20-1, the J gene TRBJ2-7, with 12 bases that match TRBD2. The germline V gene has CDR1 DFQATT and CDR2 SNEGSKA (reference sequence). Losses at the gene ends were 3 bases for V and 0 bases for J; bases not matched to a gene: 3. This CDR3 spans 15 amino acids. Written as DNA, the CDR3 is TGCAGTGCTAGCCCACTAGCGGGAGGCTCCTACGAGCAGTACTTC. Its translation is CSASPLAGGSYEQYF.